This T cell receptor beta chain was retrieved from a study of cytomegalovirus exposure and HLA in healthy donors. The PCR contained 60 Vbeta and 13 Jbeta primers. Measured with immunoSEQ multiplex PCR; TCRdb has only the in-frame clones, and not every one. The sample consists of some 120,000 clones, roughly 14% of them appearing once. The receptor was isolated from a woman aged 18-30 years in good health and CMV-seronegative. The material sequenced was PBMCs.

The CDR3 DNA follows: TGTGCAGCCGTCGGGGGAACAATCCACACTGAAGCTTTCTTT. Protein sequence: CAAVGGTIHTEAFF. The rearrangement joins TRBV19 to TRBJ1-1; perhaps TRBD1 as D (5 bases). Germline CDR1 is LNHDA and CDR2 is SQIVND (reference sequence). This CDR3 spans 14 amino acids.